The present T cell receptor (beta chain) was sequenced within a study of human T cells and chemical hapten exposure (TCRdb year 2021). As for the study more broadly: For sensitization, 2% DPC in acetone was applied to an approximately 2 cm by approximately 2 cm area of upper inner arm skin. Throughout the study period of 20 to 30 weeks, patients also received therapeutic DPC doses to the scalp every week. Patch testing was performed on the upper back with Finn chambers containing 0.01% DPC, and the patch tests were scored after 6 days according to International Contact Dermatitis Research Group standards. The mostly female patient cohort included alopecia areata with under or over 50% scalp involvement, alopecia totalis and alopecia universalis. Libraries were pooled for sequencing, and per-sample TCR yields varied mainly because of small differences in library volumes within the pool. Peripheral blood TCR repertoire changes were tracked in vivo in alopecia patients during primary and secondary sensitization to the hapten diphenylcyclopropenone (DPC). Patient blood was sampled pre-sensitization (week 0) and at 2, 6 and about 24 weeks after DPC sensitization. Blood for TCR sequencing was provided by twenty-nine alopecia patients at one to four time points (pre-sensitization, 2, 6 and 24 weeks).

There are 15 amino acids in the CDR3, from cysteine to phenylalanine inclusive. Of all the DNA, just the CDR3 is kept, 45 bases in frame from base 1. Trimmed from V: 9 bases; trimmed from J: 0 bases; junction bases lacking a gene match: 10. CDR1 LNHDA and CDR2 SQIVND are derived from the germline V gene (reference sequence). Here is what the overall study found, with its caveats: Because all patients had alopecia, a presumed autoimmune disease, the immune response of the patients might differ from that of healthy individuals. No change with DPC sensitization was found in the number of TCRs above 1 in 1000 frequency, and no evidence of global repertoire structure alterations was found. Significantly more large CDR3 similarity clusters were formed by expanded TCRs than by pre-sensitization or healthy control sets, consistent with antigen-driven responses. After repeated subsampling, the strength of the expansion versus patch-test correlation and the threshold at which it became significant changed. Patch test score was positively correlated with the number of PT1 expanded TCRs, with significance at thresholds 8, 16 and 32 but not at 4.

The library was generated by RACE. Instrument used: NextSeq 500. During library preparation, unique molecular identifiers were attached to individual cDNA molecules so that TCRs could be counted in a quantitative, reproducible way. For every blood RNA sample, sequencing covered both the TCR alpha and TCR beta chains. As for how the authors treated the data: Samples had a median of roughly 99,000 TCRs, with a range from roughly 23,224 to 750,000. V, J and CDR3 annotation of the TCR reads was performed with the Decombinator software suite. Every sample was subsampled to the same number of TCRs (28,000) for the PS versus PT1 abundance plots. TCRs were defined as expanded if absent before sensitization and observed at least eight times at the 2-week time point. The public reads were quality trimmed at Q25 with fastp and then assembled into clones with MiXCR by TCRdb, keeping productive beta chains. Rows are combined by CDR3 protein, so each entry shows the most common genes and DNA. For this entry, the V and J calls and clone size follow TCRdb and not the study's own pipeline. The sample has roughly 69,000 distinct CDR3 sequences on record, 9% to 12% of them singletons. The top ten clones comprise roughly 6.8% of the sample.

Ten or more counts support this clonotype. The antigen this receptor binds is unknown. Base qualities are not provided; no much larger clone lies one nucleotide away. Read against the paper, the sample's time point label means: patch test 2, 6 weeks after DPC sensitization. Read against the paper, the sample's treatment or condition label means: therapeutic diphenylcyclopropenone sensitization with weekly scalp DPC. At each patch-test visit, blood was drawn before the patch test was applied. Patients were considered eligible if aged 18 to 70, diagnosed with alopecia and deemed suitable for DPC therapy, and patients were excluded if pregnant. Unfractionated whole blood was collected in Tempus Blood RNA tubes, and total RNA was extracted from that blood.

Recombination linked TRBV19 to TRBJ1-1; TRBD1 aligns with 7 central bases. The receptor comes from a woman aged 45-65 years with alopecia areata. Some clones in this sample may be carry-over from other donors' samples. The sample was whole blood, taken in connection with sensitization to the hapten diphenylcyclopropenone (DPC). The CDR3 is CASTTRQGVNTEAFF. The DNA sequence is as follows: TGTGCCAGCACTACCCGACAGGGTGTGAACACTGAAGCTTTCTTT.